A selection of T cell receptor beta chains follows, all from one sample in a study of radiotherapy plus CTLA-4 blockade in lung cancer. Using immunoSEQ multiplex PCR, the repertoire was profiled, and TCRdb retains in-frame clones only, with some absent. In the table there are 35,000 to 45,000 clones, 70% to 80% of which are singletons. Material: peripheral blood, obtained from a patient treated with radiotherapy plus ipilimumab. The receptors come from a human donor with non-small cell lung cancer whose response to radiotherapy plus ipilimumab could not be evaluated. Each CDR3 is given with its conserved first and last residue. The D gene is left open where the match is weak. Size values are once, few and many counts, or a class for expanded clones, and some rows have none.

>.|TRBD2|TRBV28|TRBJ2-7
CASTLPSGGAYEQYF
TGTGCCAGCACCCTCCCCAGCGGGGGGGCCTACGAGCAGTACTTC
>.|.|TRBV4-2|TRBJ1-4
CASSQRNQNEKLFF
TGTGCCAGCAGCCAACGAAACCAGAATGAAAAACTGTTTTTT
>once|.|TRBV30|TRBJ2-1
CAWTNPSADYNEQFF
TGTGCCTGGACTAACCCTAGCGCCGACTACAATGAGCAGTTCTTC
>.|.|TRBV7-3|TRBJ1-1
CASSLKGGGNTEAFF
TGTGCCAGCAGCTTAAAGGGAGGGGGGAACACTGAAGCTTTCTTT
>few|TRBD2|TRBV7-9|TRBJ2-2
CASTSRPGGNTGELFF
TGTGCCAGCACCTCTCGCCCGGGAGGGAACACCGGGGAGCTGTTTTTT
>.|TRBD2|TRBV11-3|TRBJ2-2
CASRRTSGANTGELFF
TGTGCCAGCAGAAGGACTAGCGGGGCGAACACCGGGGAGCTGTTTTTT
>few|.|TRBV27|TRBJ1-1
CAPRGAFF
TGTGCCCCTAGGGGAGCTTTCTTT
>once|TRBD1|TRBV5-1|TRBJ1-3
CASSLRDRVGGNTIYF
TGCGCCAGCAGCTTGAGGGACAGGGTGGGTGGAAACACCATATATTTT
>.|.|TRBV29-1|TRBJ2-3
CSGYSGLSRDTQYF
TGCAGCGGTTATTCGGGACTCTCCAGAGATACGCAGTATTTT
>once|TRBD1|TRBV2|TRBJ1-2
CASSEDREVGSPF
TGTGCCAGCAGTGAGGACAGGGAAGTTGGGTCCCCCTTC
>few|.|TRBV18|TRBJ2-7
CASSPGGPRNEQYF
TGTGCCAGCTCACCCGGAGGGCCGAGGAACGAGCAGTACTTC
>.|TRBD2|TRBV5-1|TRBJ2-1
CASSLPSGTNEQFF
TGCGCCAGCAGCTTACCGAGCGGGACCAATGAGCAGTTCTTC
>few|TRBD1|TRBV19|TRBJ2-7
CASSKAGTASYEQYF
TGTGCCAGTAGTAAGGCCGGGACAGCCTCCTACGAGCAGTACTTC
>.|TRBD1|TRBV19|TRBJ1-1
CASKWDRGTEAFF
TGTGCCAGTAAATGGGACAGGGGAACTGAAGCTTTCTTT
>.|.|TRBV15|TRBJ2-7
CATSPVRGLTVYEQYF
TGTGCCACCAGCCCAGTTAGGGGACTCACGGTCTACGAGCAGTACTTC
>once|.|TRBV7-9|TRBJ1-6
CASSPVGGLDNSPLHF
TGTGCCAGCAGCCCCGTGGGGGGTCTGGATAATTCACCCCTCCACTTT
>.|.|TRBV5-1|TRBJ1-2
CASSPTSANYGYTF
TGCGCCAGCAGCCCCACTTCAGCGAACTATGGCTACACCTTC
>.|.|TRBV4-1|TRBJ2-3
CASSLLGSPSGTDTQYF
TGCGCCAGCAGCCTTCTGGGTTCGCCTAGCGGCACAGATACGCAGTATTTT
>.|TRBD2|TRBV4-1|TRBJ2-3
CASSLKPGVAGISDTQYF
TGCGCCAGCAGCCTCAAGCCGGGGGTAGCGGGAATCTCAGATACGCAGTATTTT
>.|TRBD1|TRBV7-9|TRBJ2-7
CASRGTGGSYEQYF
TGTGCCAGCAGGGGGACAGGGGGTTCCTACGAGCAGTACTTC
>.|.|TRBV7-8|TRBJ1-5
CASSSSGASNQPQHF
TGTGCCAGCAGTTCGTCAGGGGCCAGCAATCAGCCCCAGCATTTT
>.|TRBD1|TRBV10-1|TRBJ2-7
CAIKKNTGAYEQYF
TGCGCCATCAAAAAAAATACAGGGGCCTACGAGCAGTACTTC
>.|TRBD1|TRBV2|TRBJ1-3
CASSPGGSGNTIYF
TGTGCCAGCAGTCCAGGGGGCTCTGGAAACACCATATATTTT
>.|TRBD1|TRBV6-5|TRBJ1-2
CASRGQGGNYGYTF
TGTGCCAGCAGGGGACAGGGTGGGAACTATGGCTACACCTTC
>.|TRBD1|TRBV5-1|TRBJ1-1
CASSPGQDYTEAFF
TGCGCCAGCAGCCCGGGACAGGATTACACTGAAGCTTTCTTT
>.|.|TRBV7-7|TRBJ2-3
CASSLQTGPLSTQYF
TGTGCCAGCAGCCTTCAAACTGGGCCCCTGAGTACGCAGTATTTT
>once|TRBD2|TRBV7-2|TRBJ2-3
CASSLNSGGTDTQYF
TGTGCCAGCAGCTTAAATAGCGGGGGCACAGATACGCAGTATTTT
>.|.|TRBV19|TRBJ1-1
CASSEQAGSTEAFF
TGTGCCAGTAGTGAACAGGCAGGAAGCACTGAAGCTTTCTTT
>.|.|TRBV5-1|TRBJ2-7
CASSLGGIPDRLYEQYF
TGCGCCAGCAGCTTGGGGGGTATTCCGGACAGATTATACGAGCAGTACTTC
>once|TRBD1|TRBV28|TRBJ2-7
CASSRRDRGHGQYF
TGTGCCAGCAGTCGCCGGGACAGGGGGCACGGGCAGTACTTC
>.|.|TRBV9|TRBJ1-1
CASSPLGTPNTEAFF
TGTGCCAGCAGCCCGCTGGGGACACCGAACACTGAAGCTTTCTTT
>few|TRBD1|TRBV5-6|TRBJ1-5
CASSRQGMDQPQHF
TGTGCCAGCAGCAGACAGGGGATGGATCAGCCCCAGCATTTT
>.|.|TRBV7-9|TRBJ1-4
CASSFSAGLNEKLFF
TGTGCCAGCAGCTTTTCGGCAGGCCTTAATGAAAAACTGTTTTTT
>.|.|TRBV5-1|TRBJ1-1
CASSLVGWRENTEAFF
TGCGCCAGCAGCTTGGTGGGGTGGCGGGAGAACACTGAAGCTTTCTTT
>.|TRBD1|TRBV7-6|TRBJ1-5
CASSEGDRGQPQHF
TGTGCCAGCAGCGAAGGGGACAGGGGCCAGCCCCAGCATTTT
>.|.|TRBV28|TRBJ1-1
CASSSPQGRGSEAFF
TGTGCCAGCAGTTCGCCCCAGGGTAGGGGGTCTGAAGCTTTCTTT
>.|.|TRBV4-2|TRBJ1-2
CASGQVSGGSGGYTF
TGTGCCAGCGGCCAAGTTAGCGGAGGTTCGGGTGGCTACACCTTC
>.|TRBD2|TRBV28|TRBJ2-2
CASSPRTSGGHTGELFF
TGTGCCAGCTCCCCTCGGACTAGCGGGGGGCACACCGGGGAGCTGTTTTTT
>.|.|TRBV7-9|TRBJ1-5
CASSLAQGQPQHF
TGTGCCAGCAGCTTAGCCCAGGGGCAGCCCCAGCATTTT
>.|TRBD2|TRBV5-4|TRBJ2-7
CASSFYQGLAGDEQYF
TGTGCCAGCAGCTTCTACCAGGGACTAGCGGGGGACGAGCAGTACTTC
>.|TRBD1|TRBV2|TRBJ1-5
CASSPSRGTGVQPQHF
TGTGCCAGCAGTCCATCAAGGGGGACAGGGGTTCAGCCCCAGCATTTT
>.|.|TRBV4-2|TRBJ1-2
CASSQGQVGGYTF
TGTGCCAGCAGCCAAGGACAGGTTGGTGGCTACACCTTC
>.|TRBD1|TRBV5-6|TRBJ1-2
CASSPSTGSLFNYGYTF
TGTGCCAGCAGTCCGTCGACAGGGTCCCTATTTAACTATGGCTACACCTTC
>.|TRBD1|TRBV29-1|TRBJ1-2
CSGGPGTGGYFYGYTF
TGCAGCGGGGGTCCCGGGACAGGGGGCTACTTCTATGGCTACACCTTC
>.|.|TRBV5-1|TRBJ2-3
CASSVADSSGTDTQYF
TGCGCCAGCAGCGTGGCGGACAGCTCCGGCACAGATACGCAGTATTTT
>.|TRBD1|TRBV7-2|TRBJ2-7
CASSLGTGVYEQYF
TGTGCCAGCAGCTTAGGGACAGGGGTCTACGAGCAGTACTTC
>.|.|TRBV5-4|TRBJ2-7
CASSLPASYEQYF
TGTGCCAGCAGCTTGCCCGCCAGCTACGAGCAGTACTTC
>.|.|TRBV7-3|TRBJ1-1
CASSFGLDTEAFF
TGTGCCAGCAGCTTTGGGCTGGACACTGAAGCTTTCTTT
>.|TRBD2|TRBV5-4|TRBJ2-1
CASSFSGAHYNEQFF
TGTGCCAGCAGCTTTAGCGGGGCTCACTACAATGAGCAGTTCTTC
>.|.|TRBV28|TRBJ2-2
CASSRGTANTGELFF
TGTGCCAGCAGCCGCGGGACAGCGAACACCGGGGAGCTGTTTTTT
>.|TRBD1|TRBV27|TRBJ1-2
CASRRRQGASYGYTF
TGTGCCAGCAGACGAAGACAGGGGGCGAGCTATGGCTACACCTTC
>.|.|TRBV19|TRBJ1-1
CASFSGGNTEAFF
TGTGCCAGTTTCTCCGGCGGGAACACTGAAGCTTTCTTT
>once|TRBD2|TRBV5-1|TRBJ2-3
CASRVSGGASDTQYF
TGCGCCAGCAGGGTTAGCGGGGGGGCGTCAGATACGCAGTATTTT
>.|.|TRBV30|TRBJ2-3
CAWSRNSRTDTQYF
TGTGCCTGGAGTCGAAACAGCCGCACAGATACGCAGTATTTT